Below, 24 T cell receptor beta chains from the same sample are listed, as sequenced in a study of OX40 agonist ivuxolimab in advanced cancers. TCRdb's table, derived via immunoSEQ multiplex PCR, lists solely in-frame clones and lacks some. The sample includes 65,000 to 100,000 clones, around 88% of them seen just once. The sample in question was CD4+ or CD8+ T cells sorted from blood, obtained in a trial of the OX40 agonist ivuxolimab. Every receptor here comes from an adult with an advanced solid tumor such as melanoma, head and neck, liver or kidney cancer.

The chain combines TRBV9 with TRBJ2-5; the match to TRBD2 covers 7 bases. After removal of 3 bases from V and 1 base from J, the junction contained 6 bases not matched to a gene. The germline CDR1 and CDR2 sequences are SGDLS and YYNGEE. This CDR3 is built from 15 residues. The CDR3, as DNA: TGTGCCAGCAGCGCCAGAGGACTAGTCCAAGAGACCCAGTACTTC. It encodes CASSARGLVQETQYF.

This chain connects TRBV5-1 to TRBJ1-3, with a possible D match to TRBD1 (5 bases). The V end lost 2 bases, the J end lost 4 bases, and 10 bases lay between the germline ends. CDR1 is SGHRS, CDR2 YFSETQ, per germline. The CDR3 sequence is 14 residues long. This CDR3 reads CASSLVGRGNTIYF. The CDR3 nucleotides are TGCGCCAGCAGCTTAGTGGGGCGGGGAAACACCATATATTTT.

The chain's CDR3 is CASSLPPISSGSTQFF. The CDR3 region has the DNA TGTGCCAGCAGCTTACCGCCTATATCTAGCGGGAGCACCCAGTTCTTC. The chain has TRBV11-2 and TRBJ2-1; 10 positions match TRBD2. V was pared by 2 bases and J by 13 bases, with 14 bases of the junction left unmatched. CDR1 and CDR2 (germline): SGHAT, FQNNGV. The CDR3 has 16 amino acids.

The sample holds a few counts of this clone. In nucleotides, the CDR3 is TGCAGCGTTGGGGGGAACAATGAGCAGTTCTTC. Its translation: CSVGGNNEQFF. This rearrangement joins TRBV29-1 to TRBJ2-1; the D gene could be TRBD1 or TRBD2 (5 bases each). This CDR3 spans 11 amino acids. Germline-derived CDR1 and CDR2 are SQVTM and ANQGSEA. Trimming took 4 bases from V and 5 from J, leaving 6 bases between them.

The chain has TRBV7-8 and TRBJ2-2; perhaps TRBD1 as D (5 bases). Germline V gives CDR1 SGHVS, CDR2 FQNEAQ. The CDR3 is 16 residues long. V was trimmed by 1 base and J by 0 bases, leaving 9 bases between them. The CDR3 DNA is TGTGCCAGCAGCTTAGGGCAGGGCGCGAACACCGGGGAGCTGTTTTTT. It yields the protein CASSLGQGANTGELFF.

The chain joins TRBV7-2 to TRBJ2-3; possibly TRBD2 for D (8 bases). V was shortened by 4 bases and J by 3 bases, with 23 bases between the two germline ends. There are 18 residues in the CDR3. Germline CDR1 and CDR2: SGHTA and FQGNSA. The CDR3 loop is CASSSIRGREAMTDTQYF. The CDR3 nucleotides are TGTGCCAGCAGCTCAATAAGGGGGCGGGAGGCGATGACAGATACGCAGTATTTT.

V and J are TRBV10-3 and TRBJ2-7, with 8 bases lining up with TRBD1. V was pared by 5 bases and J by 5 bases, with 5 bases of the junction left unmatched. The CDR3 is made up of 13 amino acids. The germline V gene has CDR1 ENHRY and CDR2 SYGVKD. CDR3 sequence reads: CAISPDRVNEQYF. The CDR3 DNA sequence: TGTGCCATCAGTCCGGACAGGGTCAACGAGCAGTACTTC.

The V gene is TRBV11-3, the J gene TRBJ2-2; D gene uncertain. CDR3 length: 15 residues. The V and J ends lost 0 bases and 3 bases respectively, with 8 bases between them. Germline-derived CDR1 and CDR2 are SGHNT and YENEEA. CDR3 amino acids: CASSLEAAYTGELFF. As DNA, the CDR3 is TGTGCCAGCAGCTTAGAAGCAGCGTACACCGGGGAGCTGTTTTTT.

The genes are TRBV30 and TRBJ2-5; 8 positions agree with TRBD1. The DNA end is a closer match to TRBJ2-7, so the J assignment may be wrong. There are 14 residues in the CDR3. Germline V gene data show CDR1 as GTSNPN and CDR2 as SVGIG (reference sequence). CDR3 sequence (DNA): TGTGCCTGGAGAGTGCAGGGGGCTTCCTACGAGCAGTACTTC. This codes for CAWRVQGASYEQYF.

Here the CDR3 DNA reads TGCGCCAGCAGCTTGACAGGGTTAGCGTCTGGGGCCAACGTCCTGACTTTC. It codes for CASSLTGLASGANVLTF. The chain joins TRBV5-1 to TRBJ2-6; tentative D call: TRBD1 (6 bases). Germline-derived CDR1 and CDR2 are SGHRS and YFSETQ. The CDR3 runs to 17 residues. The ends were cut back, 1 base at V and 1 base at J, with 12 bases in the middle.

This chain uses TRBV11-2 with TRBJ1-6; 7 nucleotides agree with TRBD1. The CDR3 runs to 12 residues. J gave up 15 bases and V 5 bases, and 7 bases lay outside the gene matches. Germline V gene lookup returns CDR1 SGHAT and CDR2 FQNNGV. In nucleotides, the CDR3 is TGTGCCAGCAGCCAAAACAGGGGTAACCTCCACTTT. It translates to CASSQNRGNLHF.

The CDR3 loop is CASSISSGANVLTF. CDR3 coding DNA: TGTGCCAGTAGTATATCCTCTGGGGCCAACGTCCTGACTTTC. This chain connects TRBV19 to TRBJ2-6; D is unclear. V lost 2 bases and J 0 bases, leaving 2 bases between the germline ends. The germline gives CDR1 LNHDA, CDR2 SQIVND (reference sequence). The CDR3 sequence is 14 residues long.

The chain employs TRBV10-3 and TRBJ1-5; D might be TRBD1 (5 bases). V lost 3 bases to trimming and J lost 2 bases, with 11 bases between them. Germline V lookup: CDR1 ENHRY, CDR2 SYGVKD. The CDR3 contains 15 residues. CDR3 protein: CAISDPRAGNQPQHF. CDR3 coding DNA: TGTGCCATCAGTGACCCCAGGGCCGGCAATCAGCCCCAGCATTTT.

V and J are TRBV15 and TRBJ2-7, with D possibly being TRBD2 (5 bases). This CDR3 spans 15 amino acids. V lost 0 bases, J lost 0 bases, and 9 bases lay in between. The germline V gene encodes CDR1 LNHNV and CDR2 YYDKDF (reference sequence). The CDR3: CATSRDRAASYEQYF. The CDR3 DNA sequence: TGTGCCACCAGCAGAGATCGAGCGGCCTCCTACGAGCAGTACTTC.

This chain links TRBV5-6 with TRBJ2-3; D unresolved. The CDR3 consists of 12 residues. The germline V and J ends were trimmed by 3 bases and 6 bases, with 8 bases remaining between them. Germline CDR1 SGHDT, CDR2 YYEEEE. CDR3 amino acids: CASSSLGDTQYF. Written as DNA, the CDR3 is TGTGCCAGCAGCTCGTTAGGGGATACGCAGTATTTT.

The chain employs TRBV7-9 and TRBJ1-1; TRBD1 might be the D (6 bases). There are 14 residues in the CDR3. V was trimmed by 5 bases and J by 9 bases, leaving 19 bases between them. The germline V gene encodes CDR1 SEHNR and CDR2 FQNEAQ (reference sequence). The CDR3 sequence: CASSEAARGSQAFF. CDR3 in DNA: TGTGCCAGCAGCGAAGCGGCCAGGGGTAGTCAAGCTTTCTTT. Combining the CDR3 with reference TRBV7-9 and TRBJ1-1 gives the whole variable domain DTGVSQNPRHKITKRGQNVTFRCDPISEHNRLYWYRQTLGQGPEFLTYFQNEAQLEKSRLLSDRFSAERPKGSFSTLEIQRTEQGDSAMYLCASSEAARGSQAFFGQGTRLTVV.

This chain joins TRBV19 and TRBJ1-1; D unresolved. V was trimmed by 7 bases and J by 0 bases, leaving 9 bases between them. CDR1 is LNHDA, CDR2 SQIVND, per germline (reference sequence). The CDR3 loop spans 13 amino acids. The CDR3 protein is CASKRQLNTEAFF. In DNA, the CDR3 is TGTGCCAGTAAGAGGCAGCTGAACACTGAAGCTTTCTTT.

The gene calls are TRBV7-2 and TRBJ2-1, with a weak D call TRBD1 (5 bases). V gave up 5 bases and J gave up 6 bases, with 14 bases separating them. The CDR3 is 14 residues long. The V gene's germline CDR1 is SGHTA and CDR2 FQGNSA. The CDR3 region is CASSPRVVGNEQFF. CDR3 nucleotide sequence: TGTGCCAGCAGCCCCAGGGTAGTTGGCAATGAGCAGTTCTTC. The full variable domain, with the rest looked up from reference TRBV7-2 and TRBJ2-1, is GAGVSQSPSNKVTEKGKDVELRCDPISGHTALYWYRQSLGQGLEFLIYFQGNSAPDKSGLPSDRFSAERTGGSVSTLTIQRTQQEDSAVYLCASSPRVVGNEQFFGPGTRLTVL.

The chain carries TRBV18 and TRBJ2-3; no clear D gene. Germline loops: CDR1 KGHSH, CDR2 LQKENI. The CDR3 loop spans 15 amino acids. V was cut by 3 bases and J by 0 bases, with 10 bases left in between. DNA of the CDR3: TGTGCCAGCTCACCGTTCAAAGGTAGCACAGATACGCAGTATTTT. This encodes CASSPFKGSTDTQYF.

The chain is built from TRBV5-1 and TRBJ2-1; 8 nucleotides match TRBD2. Germline CDR1 SGHRS, CDR2 YFSETQ. Trimming took 4 bases from V and 7 from J; bases not matched to a gene: 7. The CDR3 length is 14 residues. The CDR3 sequence: CASSPKTSVNEQFF. The CDR3 DNA sequence: TGCGCCAGCAGCCCTAAGACTAGCGTAAATGAGCAGTTCTTC.

This sequence joins TRBV27 and TRBJ2-3; TRBD2 matches 8 bases. The V gene's germline CDR1 is MNHEY and CDR2 SMNVEV (reference sequence). The CDR3 runs to 14 residues. The junction had 9 bases not matched to a gene; V was cut back by 7 bases and J by 6 bases. This CDR3 reads CASMGTRGSDTQYF. For the CDR3, the DNA is TGTGCCAGCATGGGGACTAGAGGGTCCGATACGCAGTATTTT.

This rearrangement joins TRBV7-2 to TRBJ2-3, with D maybe TRBD2 (5 bases). Germline lookup yields CDR1 SGHTA and CDR2 FQGNSA. V lost 3 bases and J lost 3, with 10 bases in between. This CDR3 has 14 residues. The CDR3 here is CASSFNLATDTQYF. As DNA, the CDR3 is TGTGCCAGCAGCTTCAATCTAGCAACAGATACGCAGTATTTT.

The chain couples TRBV25-1 to TRBJ2-5; D ambiguous. Germline values: CDR1 MGHDK, CDR2 SYGVNS. Between the trimmed V and J ends, which lost 7 bases and 5 bases, there was a span of 5 bases. This CDR3 region has 10 residues. The DNA of the CDR3 is TGTGCCAGCACTATGGAGACCCAGTACTTC. This translates into CASTMETQYF.

The chain recombines TRBV30 with TRBJ2-7; TRBD1 matches 9 bases. Germline CDR1 and CDR2: GTSNPN and SVGIG (reference sequence). The CDR3 totals 12 residues. The V segment lost 5 bases and the J segment 2 bases; nucleotides outside the gene matches: 1. The CDR3 DNA reads TGTGCCTGGCGACAGGGGGCCTACGAGCAGTACTTC. It translates to CAWRQGAYEQYF.